The clone carrying this T cell receptor (beta chain) was recorded a few times. Its specificity is not known. The entry originates in a study of T cell repertoires in cytomegalovirus infection. Overall study context: From public TCR beta signatures came an indication of both CMV infection and matching HLA type.

Using its own MiXCR run on the reads, TCRdb lists one record per CDR3 protein. The table shows hundreds of thousands of distinct CDR3 sequences, with about 24% occurring only once. Study-level findings and limits: The study identified carriers of CMV plus the relevant HLA from cumulative public TCR beta family frequency.

With 6 bases removed from V and 1 base from J, the gap between germline ends came to 18 bases. CDR3 length: 16 residues. The clonotype was recovered from a human donor in good health (CMV status not recorded). Some clones in this sample may be carry-over from other donors' samples. This sequence joins TRBV12-3 or TRBV12-4 and TRBJ2-5; TRBD1 is a possible D gene (5 bases). Input material: CD8+ T cells from PBMCs. The DNA of the CDR3 is TGTGCCAGCAGGCTAAGGGGTTCCCAGAGCCAAGAGACCCAGTACTTC. Its protein product is CASRLRGSQSQETQYF.